The T cell receptor (beta chain) described here comes from a study of OX40 agonist ivuxolimab in advanced cancers. Study context: Dose-escalation cases comprised hepatocellular carcinoma, melanoma, renal cell or head and neck cancer.

Autoimmune disease history or systemic immunosuppression led to patient exclusion. Produced via immunoSEQ multiplex PCR; TCRdb's table is partial and in-frame only. This sample has approximately 81,000 clones, with roughly 80% found just once. Germline-derived CDR1 and CDR2 are ENHRY and SYGVKD. The V and J ends lost 4 bases and 0 bases respectively, with 9 bases between them. CDR3 size: 14 residues. The specimen comprised CD4+ or CD8+ T cells sorted from blood, sampled in a trial of the OX40 agonist ivuxolimab. The chain carries TRBV10-3 and TRBJ1-2; perhaps TRBD1 as D (5 bases). This clonotype originated in an adult with an advanced solid tumor such as melanoma, head and neck, liver or kidney cancer. The CDR3 region has the DNA TGTGCCATCAGTGCTGGGGCAGCTAACTATGGCTACACCTTC. This encodes CAISAGAANYGYTF.